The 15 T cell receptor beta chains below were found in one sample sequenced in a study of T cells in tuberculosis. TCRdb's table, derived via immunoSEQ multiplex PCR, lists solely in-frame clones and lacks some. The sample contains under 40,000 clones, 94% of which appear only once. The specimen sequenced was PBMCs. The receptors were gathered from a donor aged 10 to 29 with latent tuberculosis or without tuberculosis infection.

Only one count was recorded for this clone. The CDR3 spells CASSPWSSNQPQHF. The CDR3 coding sequence is TGTGCCAGCAGCCCCTGGAGTAGCAATCAGCCCCAGCATTTT. The chain joins TRBV27 to TRBJ1-5, with D unresolved. Germline loops: CDR1 MNHEY, CDR2 SMNVEV (reference sequence). Trimming took off 6 bases at V and 0 bases at J, with 9 bases between the two ends. This CDR3 has 14 amino acids.

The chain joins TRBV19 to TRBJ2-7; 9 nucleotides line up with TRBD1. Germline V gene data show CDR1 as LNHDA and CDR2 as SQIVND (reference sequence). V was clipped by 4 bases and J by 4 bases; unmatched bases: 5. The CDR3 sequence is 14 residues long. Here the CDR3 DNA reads TGTGCCAGTAGTACTGGGACAGGGACGTACGAGCAGTACTTC. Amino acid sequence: CASSTGTGTYEQYF. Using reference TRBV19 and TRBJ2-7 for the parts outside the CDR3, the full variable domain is DGGITQSPKYLFRKEGQNVTLSCEQNLNHDAMYWYRQDPGQGLRLIYYSQIVNDFQKGDIAEGYSVSREKKESFPLTVTSAQKNPTAFYLCASSTGTGTYEQYFGPGTRLTVT.

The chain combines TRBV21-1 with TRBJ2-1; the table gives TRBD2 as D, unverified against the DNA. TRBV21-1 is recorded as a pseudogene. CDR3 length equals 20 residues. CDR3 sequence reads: CASSKAQGTSGSRSYNEQFF. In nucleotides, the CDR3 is TGTGCCAGCAGCAAAGCGCAGGGGACTAGCGGGTCCCGCTCCTACAATGAGCAGTTCTTC.

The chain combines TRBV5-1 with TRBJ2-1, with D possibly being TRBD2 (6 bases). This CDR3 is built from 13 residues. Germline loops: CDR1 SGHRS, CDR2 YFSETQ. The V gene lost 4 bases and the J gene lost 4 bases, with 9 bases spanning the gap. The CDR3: CASSGGIYNEQFF. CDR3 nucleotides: TGCGCCAGCAGCGGCGGGATTTACAATGAGCAGTTCTTC.

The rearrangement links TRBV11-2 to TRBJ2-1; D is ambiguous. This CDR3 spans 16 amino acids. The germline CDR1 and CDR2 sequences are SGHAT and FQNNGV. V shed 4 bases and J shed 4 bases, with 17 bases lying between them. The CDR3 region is CASSSLWANSYNEQFF. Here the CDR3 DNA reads TGTGCCAGCAGCTCGTTATGGGCGAATAGTTACAATGAGCAGTTCTTC.

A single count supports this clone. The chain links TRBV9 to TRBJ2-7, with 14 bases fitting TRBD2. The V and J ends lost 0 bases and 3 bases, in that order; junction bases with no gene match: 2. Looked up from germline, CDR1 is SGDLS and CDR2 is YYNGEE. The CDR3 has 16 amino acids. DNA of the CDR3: TGTGCCAGCAGCGTAGGACTAGCGGGAGGGGGCTACGAGCAGTACTTC. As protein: CASSVGLAGGGYEQYF.

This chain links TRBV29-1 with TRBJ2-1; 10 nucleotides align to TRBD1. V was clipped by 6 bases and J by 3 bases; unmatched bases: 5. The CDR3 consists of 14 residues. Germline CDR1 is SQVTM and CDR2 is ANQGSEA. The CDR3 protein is CSVPRDRGYNEQFF. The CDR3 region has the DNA TGCAGCGTCCCCCGGGACAGGGGCTACAATGAGCAGTTCTTC.

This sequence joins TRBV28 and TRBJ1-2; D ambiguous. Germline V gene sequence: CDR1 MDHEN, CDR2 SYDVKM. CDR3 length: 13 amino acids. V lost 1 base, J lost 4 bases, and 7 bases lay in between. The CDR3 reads CASSLSGSYGYTF. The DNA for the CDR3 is TGTGCCAGCAGTTTATCGGGGAGCTATGGCTACACCTTC.

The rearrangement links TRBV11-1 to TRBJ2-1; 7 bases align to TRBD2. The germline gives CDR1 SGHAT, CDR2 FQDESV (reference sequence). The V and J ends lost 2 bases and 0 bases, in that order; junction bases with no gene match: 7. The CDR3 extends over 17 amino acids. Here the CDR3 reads CASSLRASGRSYNEQFF. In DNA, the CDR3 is TGTGCCAGCAGCTTAAGGGCTAGCGGTCGCTCCTACAATGAGCAGTTCTTC.

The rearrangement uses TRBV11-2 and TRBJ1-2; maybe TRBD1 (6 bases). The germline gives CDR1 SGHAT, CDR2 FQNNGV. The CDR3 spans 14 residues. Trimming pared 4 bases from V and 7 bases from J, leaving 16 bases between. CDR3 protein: CASSSLQGWSGYTF. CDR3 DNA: TGTGCCAGCAGCTCCCTACAGGGATGGTCTGGCTACACCTTC.

This CDR3 is CASSVRRDQETQYF. CDR3 DNA sequence: TGCGCCAGCAGCGTGAGGCGGGACCAAGAGACCCAGTACTTC. The V and J genes are TRBV5-1 and TRBJ2-5; D is possibly TRBD2 (5 bases). Germline V gene lookup returns CDR1 SGHRS and CDR2 YFSETQ. V lost 4 bases and J lost 0, with 10 bases in between. This CDR3 has 14 amino acids.

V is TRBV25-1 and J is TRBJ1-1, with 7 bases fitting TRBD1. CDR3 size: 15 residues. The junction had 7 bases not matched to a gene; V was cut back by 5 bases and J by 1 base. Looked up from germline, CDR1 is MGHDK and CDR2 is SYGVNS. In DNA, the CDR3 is TGTGCCAGCAGTTCTCGAAGGACAGGGAACACTGAAGCTTTCTTT. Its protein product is CASSSRRTGNTEAFF.

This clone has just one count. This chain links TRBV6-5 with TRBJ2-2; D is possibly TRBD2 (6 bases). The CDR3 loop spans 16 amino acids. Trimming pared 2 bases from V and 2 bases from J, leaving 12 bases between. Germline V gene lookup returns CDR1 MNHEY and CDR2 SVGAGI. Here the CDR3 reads CASSYHPSANTGELFF. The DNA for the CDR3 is TGTGCCAGCAGTTACCATCCTAGCGCCAACACCGGGGAGCTGTTTTTT.

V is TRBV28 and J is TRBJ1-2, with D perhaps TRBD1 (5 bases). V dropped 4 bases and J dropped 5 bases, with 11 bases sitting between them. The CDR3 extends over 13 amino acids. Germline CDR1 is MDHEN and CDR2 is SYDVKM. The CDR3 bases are TGTGCCAGCAGTTCGCGGGGCCATTATGGCTACACCTTC. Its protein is CASSSRGHYGYTF.

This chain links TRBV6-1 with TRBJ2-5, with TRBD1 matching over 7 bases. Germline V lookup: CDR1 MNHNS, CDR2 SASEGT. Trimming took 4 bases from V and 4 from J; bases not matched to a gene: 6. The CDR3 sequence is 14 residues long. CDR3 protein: CASSGRQGGETQYF. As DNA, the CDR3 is TGTGCCAGCAGTGGACGACAGGGCGGAGAGACCCAGTACTTC.